This is a list of T cell receptor beta chains from one sample in a study of OX40 agonist ivuxolimab in advanced cancers. Sequenced by immunoSEQ multiplex PCR; TCRdb stores in-frame clones only, minus some. The repertoire holds around 49,000 clones, with around nine tenths as singletons. The sequencing used CD4+ or CD8+ T cells sorted from blood, collected in a trial of the OX40 agonist ivuxolimab. These receptors all come from an adult with an advanced solid tumor such as melanoma, head and neck, liver or kidney cancer. Both conserved end residues are trimmed from each CDR3. D genes are given only for firm matches. Clone size, where shown, is once, few, many, or a class for clones that have expanded.

j_call d_call v_call clone_size cdr3_aa
TRBJ2-5 - TRBV13 once ASSLNPSETQY
TRBJ1-5 - TRBV30 - AWSDLMGVGQPQH
TRBJ2-3 TRBD2 TRBV4-1 - ASSQESWTSGRETDTQY
TRBJ2-5 - TRBV13 - ASSFREGVGETQY
TRBJ2-2 - TRBV27 - ASSLSGGNTGELF
TRBJ2-5 TRBD2 TRBV9 - ASSLLAGGYQETQY
TRBJ2-1 TRBD2 TRBV7-9 - ASRTGTNYNEQF
TRBJ2-1 - TRBV29-1 - SVDSIGSQPENEQF
TRBJ2-4 TRBD2 TRBV7-2 - ASSLVFGGAGGNIQY
TRBJ1-1 - TRBV7-8 - ASSLAHGGGNTEAF
TRBJ2-7 - TRBV30 - AYGLSYEQY
TRBJ2-3 TRBD1 TRBV7-3 - ASSFGQGQTDTQY
TRBJ2-7 - TRBV4-1 once ASSQVLGGDYEQY
TRBJ1-1 - TRBV2 - ASSGHDSDRGSTEAF
TRBJ2-3 - TRBV5-5 - ASSLDWGGSTDTQY
TRBJ2-5 - TRBV4-1 once ASSQDFTGQETQY